This T cell receptor (beta chain) comes out of a study of shared clonotypes between healthy human individuals (dated by TCRdb to the early 2020s). About the full investigation: The cohort included a few men and a couple of women between 18 and 49 years of age. For each donor, CD4 naive and CD4 memory were each given three plates, CD8 naive was given two plates, and CD8 memory was given one plate. The study deeply sequenced blood TCR repertoires of five healthy adults to estimate repertoire size and the extent of clonotype sharing between individuals. To increase sequencing depth and limit assay-specific biases, different laboratories used diverse techniques to prepare libraries and sequence TCR repertoires. Leukapheresis yielded between about 0.94 and 9 billion PBMCs per donor. The research as a whole found: Based on pairwise subsampling, the degree of clonotype sharing among donors was expected to be affected by sequencing depth. When a handful of donors were compared, the shared fraction of clonotypes was about 5.2% for naive CD4, about 4% for naive CD8, about 2.5% for memory CD4, and 0.4% for memory CD8. Naive subsets generally had larger estimated clonotype richness than memory subsets. Compared with non-shared clonotypes, the clonotypes found in all four sorted-subset donors had higher generation probabilities. Because the study included a small number of donors, the genetic and exposure-history diversity represented was limited. Only blood was sampled, and tissue TCR repertoires likely differ from those in blood. Incomplete sequencing was indicated by rarefaction of sorted-subset datasets, despite the large sequencing depth.

Using the deep immunoSEQ assay, multiplex PCR amplified TCR CDR3 regions from genomic DNA. Genomic DNA extracted from each cell subset was distributed evenly over all wells of several immunoSEQ 96-well plates, and each plate served as one replicate. For sorted subsets, approximately 0.2 ug of genomic DNA, equivalent to 25,000 to 35,000 T cell genomes, went into each replicate PCR. Purified libraries were measured with a Qubit 3.0 fluorometer, size-checked on a Bioanalyzer 2100, and measured again with the KAPA Library Quantification kit. Each immunoSEQ 96-well plate was sequenced on its own single-read 150-cycle Illumina NextSeq 550 flow cell. From the authors' description of their analysis: Because the immunoSEQ output included only junctional sequences and no quality scores, the filtering could not be the same as the filtering used for full-length reads. To assign V/J genes and CDR3, sequences were annotated using PyIR, a Python wrapper for IgBLAST v1.9, with IMGT germline references. Reads were filtered out if the reads had weak V/J assignments (E-value above 1e-6), no CDR3, stop codons, out-of-frame junctions, or ambiguous translated residues. V3J clonotypes were defined by identical inferred V gene, J gene, and CDR3 amino acid sequence. The percentage overlap between two repertoires was calculated by dividing the number of shared unique clonotypes by the size of the smaller repertoire. Repertoire richness was assessed with RTK rarefaction, the Chao1 estimator, and Recon v2.1 estimates of unobserved clonotypes. OLGA was used to compute generation probabilities for all TCRbeta clonotypes that the gDNA method yielded from a handful of donors. TCRdb's version of the immuneACCESS table is confined to in-frame rearrangements and falls short of the full clone set. An unresolved V gene accounts for under half of the shortfall where checked; the remainder is of unknown origin. V, J and clone size are taken as reported in that table, and D and trimming were inferred from the DNA itself. A total of millions of clones appear in this sample, 85% to 95% of them only once. The ten largest clones represent roughly 0.36% of the sample.

About this clone itself: Its antigen specificity is not known. No much larger clonotype is one base removed from it; base qualities were not supplied.

Healthy HIV-negative adults with no recently reported acute infections or vaccinations were included as donors. Only Caucasian adults living in Nashville, Tennessee, USA were represented among the donors. CD4+ T cells were enriched by magnetic negative selection; naive cells were then positively selected on CD45RA, and the negative fraction formed the memory subset. Blood was collected by leukapheresis, and PBMCs were isolated by Ficoll-Histopaque density gradient centrifugation and then cryopreserved in liquid nitrogen vapor phase. Purity and quantity of every magnetically sorted T cell population were checked by analytical flow cytometry. From each sorted fraction, genomic DNA was isolated and quantified by UV absorbance on a Nanodrop 2000c. The clonotype was recovered from a man aged 18 to 35 in good health. Some clones in this sample may be carry-over from other donors' samples. The specimen sequenced was naive CD4+ T cells from PBMCs. According to the study, the label for this sample's cell subset or site signals: CD45RA+ positively selected.

The CDR3 has the sequence CASSLIGGGDEKLFF. DNA sequence: TGTGCCAGCAGCTTAATAGGAGGGGGCGATGAAAAACTGTTTTTT. The rearrangement combines TRBV7-9 with TRBJ1-4, and 7 junctional nucleotides match TRBD1. The CDR3 sequence holds 15 residues, the cysteine and phenylalanine included. Here the CDR3 DNA is all that survives: 45 bases in frame from base 1. Per the germline V gene (reference sequence), SEHNR is the CDR1 and FQNEAQ is the CDR2. Unmatched junction bases come to 6, with V trimmed by 2 bases and J by 6 bases.